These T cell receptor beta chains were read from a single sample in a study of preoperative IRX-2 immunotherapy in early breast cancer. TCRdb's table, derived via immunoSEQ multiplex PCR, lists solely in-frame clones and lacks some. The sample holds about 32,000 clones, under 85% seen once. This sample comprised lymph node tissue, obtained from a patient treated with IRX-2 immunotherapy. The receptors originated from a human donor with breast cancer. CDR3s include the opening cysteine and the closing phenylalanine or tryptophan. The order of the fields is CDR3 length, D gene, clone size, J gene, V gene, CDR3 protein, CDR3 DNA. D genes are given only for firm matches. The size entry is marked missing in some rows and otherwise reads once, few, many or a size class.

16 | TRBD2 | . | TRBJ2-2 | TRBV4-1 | CASSQASSGKGGELFF | TGCGCCAGCAGCCAAGCCTCTAGCGGGAAAGGCGGGGAGCTGTTTTTT
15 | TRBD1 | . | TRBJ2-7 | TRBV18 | CASSPSGQASYEQYF | TGTGCCAGCTCACCATCCGGACAGGCCTCCTACGAGCAGTACTTC
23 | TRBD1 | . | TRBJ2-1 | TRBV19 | CASSIDPTFPGWVGTGDYNEQFF | TGTGCCAGTAGTATAGATCCGACTTTTCCTGGGTGGGTCGGGACAGGGGACTACAATGAGCAGTTCTTC
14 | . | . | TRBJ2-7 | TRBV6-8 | CASSARLGTYEQYF | TGTGCCAGCAGTGCCCGCCTAGGAACCTACGAGCAGTACTTC
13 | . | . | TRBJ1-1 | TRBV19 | CASSSQGFTEAFF | TGTGCCAGTAGTTCACAGGGTTTCACTGAAGCTTTCTTT
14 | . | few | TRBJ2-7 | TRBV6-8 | CAACREPAQFEQYF | TGTGCCGCATGTCGAGAACCCGCCCAATTCGAGCAGTACTTC
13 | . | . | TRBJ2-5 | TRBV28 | CASSFLPQETQYF | TGTGCCAGCAGTTTTTTGCCCCAAGAGACCCAGTACTTC
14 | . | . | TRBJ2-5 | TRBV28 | CASSLPGEGETQYF | TGTGCCAGCAGTTTACCGGGAGAGGGTGAGACCCAGTACTTC
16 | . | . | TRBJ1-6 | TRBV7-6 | CASSSWGGAGNSPLHF | TGTGCCAGCAGCTCCTGGGGAGGAGCTGGAAATTCACCCCTCCACTTT
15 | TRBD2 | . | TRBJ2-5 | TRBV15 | CATSRPSGGQETQYF | TGTGCCACCAGCAGACCTAGCGGGGGGCAAGAGACCCAGTACTTC
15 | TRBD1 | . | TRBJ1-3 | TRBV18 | CASSRLRDRENTIYF | TGTGCCAGCTCACGGCTGCGGGACAGGGAAAACACCATATATTTT
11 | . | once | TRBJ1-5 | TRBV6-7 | CASSDYQPQHF | TGTGCCAGCAGTGATTATCAGCCCCAGCATTTT
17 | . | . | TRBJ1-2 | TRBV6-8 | CASSYRDIVRISYGYTF | TGTGCCAGCAGTTACCGGGACATCGTCAGAATTTCGTATGGCTACACCTTC
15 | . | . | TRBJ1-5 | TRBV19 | CASSIGAFGDQPQHF | TGTGCCAGTAGTATAGGGGCCTTCGGTGATCAGCCCCAGCATTTT
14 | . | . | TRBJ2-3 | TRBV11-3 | CASSLGTSADTQYF | TGTGCCAGCAGCTTAGGGACCTCGGCAGATACGCAGTATTTT
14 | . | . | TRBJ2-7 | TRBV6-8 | CASSILGTAGLPDF | TGTGCCAGCAGCATACTGGGGACGGCTGGCCTTCCTGACTTC
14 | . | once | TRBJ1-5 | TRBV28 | CASSYVPMAQPQHF | TGTGCCAGCAGTTATGTCCCTATGGCTCAGCCCCAGCATTTT
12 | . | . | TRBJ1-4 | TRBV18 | CASSPGGGKLFF | TGTGCCAGCTCACCTGGGGGTGGAAAACTGTTTTTT
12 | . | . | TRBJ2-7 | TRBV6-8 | CASTGETYEQYF | TGTGCCAGCACAGGTGAAACCTACGAGCAGTACTTC
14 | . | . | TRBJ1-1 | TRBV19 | CASSVPPVGTEAFF | TGTGCCAGTAGCGTCCCTCCGGTGGGCACTGAAGCTTTCTTT
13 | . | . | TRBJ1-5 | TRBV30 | CAWSRVGFEPQHF | TGTGCCTGGAGTAGGGTGGGTTTTGAGCCCCAGCATTTT
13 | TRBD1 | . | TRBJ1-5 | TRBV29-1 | CSTSQGASQPQHF | TGCAGCACGAGCCAGGGGGCAAGTCAGCCCCAGCATTTT
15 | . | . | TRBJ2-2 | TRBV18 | CASSPLTATTGELFF | TGTGCCAGCTCACCACTGACGGCGACCACCGGGGAGCTGTTTTTT
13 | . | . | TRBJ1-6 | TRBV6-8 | CASSNYRDSPLHF | TGTGCCAGCAGTAACTACAGGGATTCACCCCTCCACTTT
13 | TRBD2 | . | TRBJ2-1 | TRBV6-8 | CASRLAGEREQFF | TGTGCCAGTCGACTAGCGGGAGAACGAGAGCAGTTCTTC
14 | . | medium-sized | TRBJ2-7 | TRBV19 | CASSIRGASYEQYF | TGTGCCAGTAGTATCCGGGGGGCTTCCTACGAGCAGTACTTC
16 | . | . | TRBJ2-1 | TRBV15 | CATSRDRSGARDEQFF | TGTGCCACCAGCAGAGATCGGTCAGGGGCGAGAGATGAGCAGTTCTTC
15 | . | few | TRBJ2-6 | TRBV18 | CASSPQASGANVLTF | TGTGCCAGCTCACCACAGGCCTCTGGGGCCAACGTCCTGACTTTC
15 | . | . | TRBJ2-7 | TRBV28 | CASSLGVAQGYEQYF | TGTGCCAGCAGTTTAGGGGTCGCGCAGGGGTACGAGCAGTACTTC
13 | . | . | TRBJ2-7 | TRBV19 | CASSIDKVREQYF | TGTGCCAGTAGTATAGACAAGGTGAGGGAGCAGTACTTC
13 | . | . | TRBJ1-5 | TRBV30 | CAWSERRAGPQHF | TGTGCCTGGAGTGAACGGCGAGCTGGGCCCCAGCATTTT
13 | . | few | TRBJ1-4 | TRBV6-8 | CASTRGTYEKLFF | TGTGCCAGCACCCGCGGGACGTACGAAAAACTGTTTTTT
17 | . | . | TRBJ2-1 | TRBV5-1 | CASSYPSRGSSYNEQFF | TGCGCCAGCAGCTACCCCTCCCGGGGCTCCTCCTACAATGAGCAGTTCTTC
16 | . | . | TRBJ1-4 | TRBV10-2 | CASSEGFTGSGEKLFF | TGCGCCAGCAGTGAAGGGTTTACCGGGAGTGGTGAAAAACTGTTTTTT
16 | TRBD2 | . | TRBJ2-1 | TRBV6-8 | CASSYSLAGVRNEQFF | TGTGCCAGCAGTTACTCTTTGGCGGGAGTGAGAAATGAGCAGTTCTTC
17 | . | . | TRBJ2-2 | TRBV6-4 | CASSRTEGDLGTGELFF | TGTGCCAGCAGCCGCACGGAGGGGGACCTAGGGACCGGGGAGCTGTTTTTT
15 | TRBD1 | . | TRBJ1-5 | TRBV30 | CAWVSGTGGGQPQHF | TGTGCCTGGGTTTCCGGGACAGGGGGGGGACAGCCCCAGCATTTT
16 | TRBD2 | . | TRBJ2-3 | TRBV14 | CASSPRLAGLGGTQYF | TGTGCCAGCAGCCCGAGACTAGCGGGACTCGGGGGTACGCAGTATTTT
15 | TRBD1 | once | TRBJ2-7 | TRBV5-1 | CASSATRDRSYEQYF | TGCGCCAGCAGCGCCACCCGGGACAGGTCCTACGAGCAGTACTTC
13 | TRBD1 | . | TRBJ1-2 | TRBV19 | CATKDRAHYGYTF | TGTGCCACAAAGGACAGGGCGCACTATGGCTACACCTTC
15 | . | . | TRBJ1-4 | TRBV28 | CASSFRGATNEKLFF | TGTGCCAGCAGTTTCAGGGGTGCAACTAATGAAAAACTGTTTTTT
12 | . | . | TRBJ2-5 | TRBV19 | CASSQVGETQYF | TGTGCCAGTAGTCAGGTGGGCGAGACCCAGTACTTC
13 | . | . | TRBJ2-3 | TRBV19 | CASRFRNTDTQYF | TGTGCCAGTAGGTTCCGGAATACAGATACGCAGTATTTT
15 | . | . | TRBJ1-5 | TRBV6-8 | CASRNREDGVQPQHF | TGTGCCAGCAGGAATAGGGAAGACGGTGTTCAGCCCCAGCATTTT
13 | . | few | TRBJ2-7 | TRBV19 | CASSYGGRYEQYF | TGTGCCAGTAGTTATGGGGGGCGCTACGAGCAGTACTTC
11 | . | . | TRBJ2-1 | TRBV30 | CARTGVDEQFF | TGTGCCCGGACGGGTGTCGATGAGCAGTTCTTC
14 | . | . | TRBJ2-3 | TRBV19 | CATLAPSPADTQYF | TGTGCCACCCTAGCACCAAGCCCGGCAGATACGCAGTATTTT
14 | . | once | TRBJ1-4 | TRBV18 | CASSLRGTNEKLFF | TGTGCCAGCTCACTAAGGGGAACCAATGAAAAACTGTTTTTT
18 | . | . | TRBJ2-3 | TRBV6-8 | CASSYSRGRGGPTDTQYF | TGTGCCAGCAGTTACTCGAGGGGGAGGGGGGGCCCCACAGATACGCAGTATTTT
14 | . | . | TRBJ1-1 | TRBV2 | CASTSRVSYTEAFF | TGTGCCAGCACAAGCAGGGTCAGTTACACTGAAGCTTTCTTT
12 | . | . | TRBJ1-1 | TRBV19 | CASSIQNTEAFF | TGTGCCAGTAGTATACAAAACACTGAAGCTTTCTTT
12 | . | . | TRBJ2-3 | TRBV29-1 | CSVVTGTDTQYF | TGCAGCGTTGTTACCGGCACAGATACGCAGTATTTT
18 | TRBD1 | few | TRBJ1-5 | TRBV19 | CASSKLRQGPHSNQPQHF | TGTGCCAGTAGTAAACTCCGACAGGGCCCACATAGCAATCAGCCCCAGCATTTT
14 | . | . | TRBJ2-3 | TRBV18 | CASSPQGSTDTQYF | TGTGCCAGCTCACCGCAAGGGAGCACAGATACGCAGTATTTT
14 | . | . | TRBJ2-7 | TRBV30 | CAWSEKGWGYEQYF | TGTGCCTGGAGTGAAAAGGGCTGGGGTTACGAGCAGTACTTC